This T cell receptor (beta chain) appears in the sequencing data of a study of blood T cells in healthy people across ages. Study at large: About one barcoded beta molecule per two T cells came from capture by template switching.

CDR1 is SNHLY, CDR2 FYNNEI, per germline. The CDR3 extends over 13 amino acids. Trimming removed 0 bases from V and 7 bases from J, with 9 bases in between. The study's findings and limits: Diversity of TCR beta correlated strongly with naive T cell percentage. The fall in TCR beta diversity per million T cells was roughly linear with age. Whereas aged donors had fewer naive CD4+ cells, long-lived donors had more of them and higher diversity.

This clonotype was seen more than once but under ten times. Its antigen is currently unknown. Combining a sample-barcoded 5' primer with a J-beta primer mix, a second PCR ran for roughly 7 to 11 cycles. TCRdb used MiXCR to reprocess the 5' RACE reads, holding one entry per CDR3 protein. Of under 1 million distinct CDR3 sequences listed, under 55% are singletons. The receptor's source is a man aged 55 to 70 in good health. The sample comprised blood. The J gene is TRBJ2-5, the V gene TRBV2; no definite D call. The CDR3: CASSEAAPGTQYF. The CDR3 bases are TGTGCCAGCAGTGAAGCTGCACCGGGGACCCAGTACTTC.